The clone carrying this T cell receptor (beta chain) appeared a few times. This sample was taken from a study of human T cells and chemical hapten exposure. Study at large: On 2 cm by 2 cm of upper inner arm skin, sensitization was performed with 2% DPC.

Unique molecular identifiers were affixed to discrete cDNA molecules within the library. TCRdb processed the RACE reads anew with MiXCR; each CDR3 protein has one entry. Seen here are fewer than 150,000 distinct CDR3 sequences, about 10% observed once, and the top ten hold approximately 1.3%. Time point: patch test 2, 6 weeks after DPC sensitization. Treatment described: therapeutic diphenylcyclopropenone sensitization with weekly scalp DPC. The template was total RNA from unfractionated whole blood. Trimming shortened V by 5 bases and J by 1 base, and 12 bases separated the two germline ends. CDR1 and CDR2 from the germline V gene are SGHVS and FQNEAQ. The CDR3 totals 15 residues.

The sequence came from a woman in her 50s with alopecia areata. Some clones in this sample may be carry-over from other donors' samples. The sequences come from whole blood, collected in connection with sensitization to the hapten diphenylcyclopropenone (DPC). The V and J genes are TRBV7-8 and TRBJ1-5; TRBD1 is a possible D gene (5 bases). The CDR3 here is CASSRGAQSNQPQHF. As DNA, the CDR3 is TGTGCCAGCAGCCGCGGGGCACAGAGCAATCAGCCCCAGCATTTT.